A single sample gave rise to the 7 T cell receptor beta chains below, sequenced in a study of lymphopenia after photon versus proton radiotherapy. Some clones are missing from TCRdb's copy, which holds only in-frame ones; the method was immunoSEQ multiplex PCR. This table holds some 7,000 clones, more than 65% found once. The specimen was peripheral blood, collected from a patient treated with photon-based radiotherapy. The receptors come from a man younger than 45 with gastric cancer.

This chain's CDR3 is CASSTGLATYSGTDTQYF. The CDR3 coding sequence is TGTGCCAGCAGCACGGGACTAGCAACTTACTCGGGGACAGATACGCAGTATTTT. The chain combines TRBV13 with TRBJ2-3, with TRBD2 matching over 9 bases. The CDR3 is 18 residues long. V dropped 5 bases and J dropped 3; count of bases not matched to a gene: 15. From germline, CDR1 is PRHDT and CDR2 FYEKMQ (reference sequence).

The chain couples TRBV18 to TRBJ2-5; 9 positions agree with TRBD1. V lost 5 bases, J lost 5 bases, and 6 bases stayed unmatched. This CDR3 region has 14 residues. Germline CDR1 and CDR2: KGHSH and LQKENI. CDR3 sequence: CASSSRDRDETQYF. DNA for the CDR3: TGTGCCAGCTCATCACGGGACAGGGACGAGACCCAGTACTTC.

This chain joins TRBV4-2 and TRBJ2-7; 8 nucleotides line up with TRBD1. Trimming at V came to 0 bases and at J to 7 bases, leaving 8 bases not matched to a gene. CDR1 and CDR2 from the germline V gene are LGHNA and YNFKEQ. The CDR3 totals 15 residues. CDR3 in amino acids: CASSQDRQGAREQYF. The CDR3 coding sequence is TGTGCCAGCAGCCAAGATCGGCAGGGGGCAAGGGAGCAGTACTTC.

The V and J genes are TRBV28 and TRBJ1-1, with D possibly being TRBD1 (5 bases). The CDR3 contains 14 residues. Trimming took 6 bases from V and 0 from J, leaving 11 bases between them. Looked up from germline, CDR1 is MDHEN and CDR2 is SYDVKM. CDR3 sequence reads: CASRLRGMNTEAFF. For the CDR3, the DNA is TGTGCCAGCAGGTTAAGGGGAATGAACACTGAAGCTTTCTTT.

The rearrangement joins TRBV7-2 to TRBJ2-7; a possible D gene is TRBD2 (5 bases). The germline V gene encodes CDR1 SGHTA and CDR2 FQGNSA. The CDR3 contains 14 residues. The V end lost 4 bases, the J end lost 5 bases, and 15 bases lay between the germline ends. The DNA of the CDR3 is TGTGCCAGCAGCTCCAGCGGAATGACCCACGAGCAGTACTTC. Translating it yields CASSSSGMTHEQYF.

The chain joins TRBV11-3 to TRBJ2-2; TRBD1 aligns across 10 bases. J was trimmed by 3 bases and V by 1 base; bases with no gene match: 2. The CDR3 has 16 residues. CDR1 and CDR2 (germline): SGHNT, YENEEA. The DNA of the CDR3 is TGTGCCAGCAGCTTAGCGGGACAGGGGTACACCGGGGAGCTGTTTTTT. Amino acids: CASSLAGQGYTGELFF. The full variable domain, completed using reference TRBV11-3 and TRBJ2-2, is EAGVVQSPRYKIIEKKQPVAFWCNPISGHNTLYWYLQNLGQGPELLIRYENEEAVDDSQLPKDRFSAERLKGVDSTLKIQPAELGDSAVYLCASSLAGQGYTGELFFGEGSRLTVL.

The genes are TRBV7-3 and TRBJ2-1; 8 positions agree with TRBD2. V lost 2 bases and J lost 8; bases outside the gene matches: 14. The germline V gene has CDR1 SGHTA and CDR2 FQGTGA. The CDR3 is made up of 17 amino acids. CDR3 region: CASSLGGTSGGYDEQFF. Written as DNA, the CDR3 is TGTGCCAGCAGCTTAGGAGGGACTAGTGGGGGATATGATGAGCAGTTCTTC.